The 30 T cell receptor beta chains listed next were all sequenced from one sample in a study of blood T cell repertoires in COVID-19. Sequencing was performed with immunoSEQ multiplex PCR; in TCRdb, only in-frame clones are kept and a portion is missing. This table holds about 50,000 clones, 83% found once. The sequenced material came from peripheral blood. Receptors originate from a man in his forties or fifties with acute or convalescent COVID-19.

The CDR3: CATSSLGRPYEQYF. The CDR3 nucleotides are TGTGCCACCAGCTCCCTGGGGAGACCCTACGAGCAGTACTTC. This sequence joins TRBV24-1 and TRBJ2-7; TRBD2 might be the D (5 bases). The CDR3 is 14 amino acids. Per the germline V gene, CDR1 is KGHDR and CDR2 is SFDVKD. Trimming left V 7 bases short and J 2 bases short, with 14 bases between.

The chain combines TRBV3-1 (or the pseudogene TRBV3-2) with TRBJ2-1; D is perhaps TRBD2 (5 bases). From germline, CDR1 is LGHDT and CDR2 YNNKEL (reference sequence). V lost 5 bases to trimming and J lost 9 bases, with 17 bases between them. CDR3 length equals 14 residues. The CDR3, as DNA: TGTGCCAGCAGCTTAAAGACTCCGGGAAGTGAGCAGTTCTTC. It yields the protein CASSLKTPGSEQFF.

The chain couples TRBV11-2 to TRBJ2-1; tentative D call: TRBD2 (5 bases). The CDR3 has 15 residues. Germline V lookup: CDR1 SGHAT, CDR2 FQNNGV. Trimming stripped 5 bases from V and 8 bases from J, with 19 bases between. CDR3 amino acids: CASSPSGPRRDEQFF. CDR3 nucleotides: TGTGCCAGCAGCCCATCAGGACCTAGGCGGGATGAGCAGTTCTTC.

With regard to this clone: One junction end disagrees with the germline gene, perhaps due to a read error. The V and J genes are TRBV6-5 and TRBJ2-7; TRBD1 might be the D (6 bases). The CDR3 covers 15 residues. Germline values: CDR1 MNHEY, CDR2 SVGAGI. CDR3 amino acids: CASSDSGTPSYEQYF. The CDR3 DNA sequence: TGTGCCAGCAGTGACTCCGGGACACCGAGTTACGAGCAGTACTTC.

The chain employs TRBV6-5 and TRBJ1-2; 9 bases line up with TRBD1. CDR1 is MNHEY and CDR2 is SVGAGI in the germline V gene. Trimming took 6 bases from V and 5 from J; bases not matched to a gene: 7. The CDR3 is 14 amino acids. The CDR3 is CASSLTGGMYGYTF. CDR3 nucleotide sequence: TGTGCCAGCAGCCTGACAGGGGGGATGTATGGCTACACCTTC.

In its sample, this clone was seen a few times. This chain uses TRBV24-1 with TRBJ2-2; 7 bases align to TRBD2. V shed 3 bases and J 5 bases; nucleotides not matched to a gene: 5. Germline CDR1 and CDR2: KGHDR and SFDVKD. This CDR3 comprises 15 residues. The CDR3 here is CATSDSGVITGELFF. For the CDR3, the DNA is TGTGCCACCAGTGATAGCGGGGTGATTACCGGGGAGCTGTTTTTT.

The chain is built from TRBV5-6 and TRBJ2-7, with a weak D call TRBD1 (5 bases). Germline V lookup: CDR1 SGHDT, CDR2 YYEEEE. With 3 bases removed from V and 3 bases from J, the gap between germline ends came to 22 bases. This CDR3 spans 17 amino acids. The CDR3 spells CASSSTTVAHRLYEQYV. CDR3 bases: TGTGCCAGCAGCTCTACGACAGTCGCCCACAGACTCTACGAGCAGTACGTC.

This chain connects TRBV5-1 to TRBJ2-2, with D possibly matching TRBD1 (6 bases). V lost 0 bases, J lost 6 bases, and 12 bases lay in between. From germline, CDR1 is SGHRS and CDR2 YFSETQ. This CDR3 is built from 15 residues. The CDR3 sequence is CASSLESGAPGELFF. The CDR3 DNA sequence: TGCGCCAGCAGCTTGGAGTCAGGGGCTCCCGGGGAGCTGTTTTTT. The full variable domain, with the rest looked up from reference TRBV5-1 and TRBJ2-2, is KAGVTQTPRYLIKTRGQQVTLSCSPISGHRSVSWYQQTPGQGLQFLFEYFSETQRNKGNFPGRFSGRQFSNSRSEMNVSTLELGDSALYLCASSLESGAPGELFFGEGSRLTVL.

The genes are TRBV7-9 and TRBJ1-5, with 7 bases matching TRBD1. The germline V gene has CDR1 SEHNR and CDR2 FQNEAQ (reference sequence). J lost 2 bases, V lost 1 base, and 2 bases had no gene match. This CDR3 has 15 amino acids. The CDR3, as DNA: TGTGCCAGCAGCTTAGACCAGGGGGGCAATCAGCCCCAGCATTTT. As protein: CASSLDQGGNQPQHF.

V gene TRBV5-1 combines with J gene TRBJ2-7, with 7 bases identical to TRBD1. J was trimmed by 4 bases and V by 7 bases; bases with no gene match: 11. Germline CDR1 reads SGHRS; CDR2 reads YFSETQ. This CDR3 comprises 14 residues. The CDR3 nucleotides are TGCGCCAGCCGGGCCGGGACAGAAGTTTACGAGCAGTACTTC. Protein sequence: CASRAGTEVYEQYF.

The V gene is TRBV21-1, the J gene TRBJ1-1; the D segment call TRBD1 is taken from the table without a DNA check. TRBV21-1 is designated a pseudogene. CDR3 length: 10 amino acids. The CDR3, as DNA: TGTGCCAGCAGCAATCATGAAGCTTTCTTT. It encodes CASSNHEAFF.

This clone was seen a few times. V gene TRBV6-1 combines with J gene TRBJ1-4; D gene unclear. CDR1 MNHNS and CDR2 SASEGT come from the germline V gene. This CDR3 contains 19 residues. V was pared by 2 bases and J by 0 bases, with 19 bases between. The CDR3 sequence: CASSELGVVRSTTNEKLFF. In DNA form, the CDR3 reads TGTGCCAGCAGTGAACTAGGAGTGGTTCGCTCAACAACTAATGAAAAACTGTTTTTT.

The rearrangement links TRBV29-1 to TRBJ1-1; TRBD1 aligns across 7 bases. CDR1 is SQVTM, CDR2 ANQGSEA, per germline. This CDR3 spans 13 amino acids. V was pared by 4 bases and J by 5 bases, with 7 bases of the junction left unmatched. CDR3 DNA: TGCAGCGTTGGACAGGGAGGATGGACTGAAGCTTTCTTT. It encodes CSVGQGGWTEAFF. The full variable domain, rest sourced from reference TRBV29-1 and TRBJ1-1, is SAVISQKPSRDICQRGTSLTIQCQVDSQVTMMFWYRQQPGQSLTLIATANQGSEATYESGFVIDKFPISRPNLTFSTLTVSNMSPEDSSIYLCSVGQGGWTEAFFGQGTRLTVV.

This clone showed up just a few times. The chain uses TRBV5-1 and TRBJ1-6, with TRBD1 matching 8 bases. Germline-derived CDR1 and CDR2 are SGHRS and YFSETQ. This CDR3 is 15 amino acids long. Trimming at V came to 2 bases and at J to 8 bases, leaving 6 bases not matched to a gene. CDR3: CASSFQGASDSPLHF. As DNA, the CDR3 is TGCGCCAGCAGCTTCCAGGGGGCGTCTGATTCACCCCTCCACTTT.

The V and J genes are TRBV7-9 and TRBJ2-3; TRBD1 matches 7 bases. V lost 4 bases, J lost 10 bases, and 17 bases stayed unmatched. The CDR3 is 16 residues long. Germline V gene data show CDR1 as SEHNR and CDR2 as FQNEAQ (reference sequence). The CDR3 DNA reads TGTGCCAGCAGCTCGCGTGACAGGGCTCCCCATGGGGCGCAGTATTTT. This translates into CASSSRDRAPHGAQYF.

The V gene is TRBV29-1, the J gene TRBJ2-7; 10 nucleotides align to TRBD1. The CDR3 covers 12 residues. The V segment lost 4 bases and the J segment 7 bases; nucleotides outside the gene matches: 4. The germline V gene has CDR1 SQVTM and CDR2 ANQGSEA. CDR3 coding DNA: TGCAGCGTTGGACAGGGGGCAATGGAGCAGTACTTC. This encodes CSVGQGAMEQYF.

The chain couples TRBV4-2 to TRBJ1-2; 8 bases map to TRBD1. Trimming at V came to 4 bases and at J to 4 bases, leaving 11 bases not matched to a gene. The CDR3 covers 16 residues. Germline CDR1 is LGHNA and CDR2 is YNFKEQ. CDR3 loop: CASSRERQGWGYGYTF. CDR3 sequence (DNA): TGTGCCAGCAGCCGAGAAAGACAGGGGTGGGGCTATGGCTACACCTTC.

CDR3: CASSGTGRNQPQHF. The CDR3, as DNA: TGTGCCAGCAGCGGGACAGGACGCAATCAGCCCCAGCATTTT. V gene TRBV3-1 (or the pseudogene TRBV3-2) combines with J gene TRBJ1-5, with 8 bases aligning to TRBD1. The germline V gene has CDR1 LGHDT and CDR2 YNNKEL (reference sequence). The CDR3 loop spans 14 amino acids. The V segment lost 5 bases and the J segment 2 bases; nucleotides outside the gene matches: 2.

The J gene is TRBJ1-3, the V gene TRBV11-2; D unresolved. V gave up 6 bases and J gave up 0 bases, with 12 bases separating them. Germline V CDR1 and CDR2: SGHAT, FQNNGV. The CDR3 has 15 amino acids. The CDR3 sequence: CASSRDGNSGNTIYF. The CDR3 DNA is TGTGCCAGCAGTCGTGACGGGAACTCTGGAAACACCATATATTTT.

V is TRBV5-1 and J is TRBJ2-2; 7 bases match TRBD1. Germline assignment: CDR1 SGHRS and CDR2 YFSETQ. V trimming: 1 base; J trimming: 0 bases; junction bases outside the gene matches: 0. CDR3 length: 15 amino acids. The CDR3 loop is CASSLQGANTGELFF. CDR3 bases: TGCGCCAGCAGCTTGCAGGGGGCGAACACCGGGGAGCTGTTTTTT.

This clone was counted only a few times. The chain couples TRBV5-1 to TRBJ1-4, with TRBD1 matching 7 bases. The CDR3 spans 16 residues. CDR1 and CDR2 (germline): SGHRS, YFSETQ. Losses at the gene ends were 4 bases for V and 4 bases for J; bases not matched to a gene: 10. CDR3 in DNA: TGCGCCAGCAGCCCCTTCTCCGGGACAGATAATGAAAAACTGTTTTTT. Residues: CASSPFSGTDNEKLFF.

The chain is built from TRBV11-2 and TRBJ2-3, with 7 positions matching TRBD1. The CDR3 has 15 amino acids. Trimming at V came to 4 bases and at J to 1 base, leaving 5 bases not matched to a gene. Germline V gene lookup returns CDR1 SGHAT and CDR2 FQNNGV. The CDR3 loop reads CASSSPGGRTDTQYF. In DNA, the CDR3 is TGTGCCAGCAGCTCACCAGGGGGACGCACAGATACGCAGTATTTT.

This clone was found once. The chain joins TRBV7-8 to TRBJ1-1; no clear D. The CDR3 has 14 amino acids. V was pared by 2 bases and J by 1 base, with 8 bases between. Germline loops: CDR1 SGHVS, CDR2 FQNEAQ. The CDR3 spells CASSLSRGNTEAFF. DNA for the CDR3: TGTGCCAGCAGCTTAAGCCGGGGGAACACTGAAGCTTTCTTT.

About this clone: The same CDR3 also results from other DNA sequences found in this sample. This rearrangement joins TRBV7-8 to TRBJ2-1, with 7 bases that match TRBD2. The CDR3 extends over 15 amino acids. V lost 4 bases and J lost 8; bases outside the gene matches: 11. Germline values: CDR1 SGHVS, CDR2 FQNEAQ. In DNA, the CDR3 is TGTGCCAGCAGCTCTAGGGTCGTGGGGGGGGATGAGCAGTTCTTC. Its translation: CASSSRVVGGDEQFF.

This chain joins TRBV24-1 and TRBJ2-1; 10 nucleotides line up with TRBD1. Germline values: CDR1 KGHDR, CDR2 SFDVKD. The CDR3 is 15 residues long. The V gene end was trimmed by 3 bases and the J gene end by 7 bases; junction bases not matched to a gene: 5. CDR3 protein: CATSDGGQGVNEQFF. The DNA for the CDR3 is TGTGCCACCAGTGATGGAGGACAGGGGGTGAATGAGCAGTTCTTC.

The V and J genes are TRBV12-5 and TRBJ1-1; 9 bases agree with TRBD1. V lost 4 bases, J lost 4 bases, and 4 bases stayed unmatched. This CDR3 has 14 amino acids. The germline CDR1 and CDR2 sequences are LGHNT and FRNRAP. CDR3 bases: TGTGCTAGTGGTTCCGGGACAGGGCCCACTGAAGCTTTCTTT. Translation gives CASGSGTGPTEAFF.

This chain connects TRBV24-1 to TRBJ2-1, with TRBD2 matching over 10 bases. Per germline, CDR1 KGHDR and CDR2 SFDVKD. V shed 9 bases and J 5 bases; nucleotides not matched to a gene: 12. CDR3 length equals 16 residues. This CDR3 is CATEVILGTSDNEQFF. CDR3 bases: TGTGCCACCGAGGTAATTTTAGGGACTAGCGACAATGAGCAGTTCTTC.

V is TRBV19 and J is TRBJ1-6; 7 positions agree with TRBD1. Looked up from germline, CDR1 is LNHDA and CDR2 is SQIVND (reference sequence). J was trimmed by 7 bases and V by 6 bases; bases with no gene match: 12. The CDR3 contains 16 residues. The CDR3 sequence is CASRITGVRENSPLHF. As DNA, the CDR3 is TGTGCCAGTAGGATTACAGGGGTCCGGGAGAATTCACCCCTCCACTTT.

The rearrangement uses TRBV5-1 and TRBJ1-2; TRBD1 is a possible D gene (5 bases). Germline loops: CDR1 SGHRS, CDR2 YFSETQ. V dropped 3 bases and J dropped 4 bases, with 10 bases sitting between them. The CDR3 is 13 residues long. The CDR3 DNA reads TGCGCCAGCAGCTCATCAGGGTCCTATGGCTACACCTTC. Translated: CASSSSGSYGYTF.

This clone has just one count. This rearrangement joins TRBV27 to TRBJ1-1, with D possibly being TRBD1 (6 bases). Germline-derived CDR1 and CDR2 are MNHEY and SMNVEV (reference sequence). The V gene lost 5 bases and the J gene lost 4 bases, with 17 bases spanning the gap. The CDR3 sequence is 15 residues long. Here the CDR3 DNA reads TGTGCCAGCAGTCCTCTCCCAGGGGTCATCACTGAAGCTTTCTTT. Translated: CASSPLPGVITEAFF.